This is a list of T cell receptor beta chains from one sample in a study of breast tumors, draining lymph nodes, adjacent tissues. TCRdb analysed the multiplex PCR reads with MiXCR anew, one entry per CDR3 protein. The sample lists approximately 250,000 distinct CDR3 sequences; approximately 36% were seen once. The source material was axillary lymph node tissue. Receptors were obtained from a female donor with breast cancer. Some clones in this sample may be carry-over from other donors' samples. Each CDR3 is given with its conserved first and last residue. D genes are given only for firm matches. Size is stated for part of the rows, as once, few or many counts, or as a class when the clone is expanded.

clone size: many; D gene: -; J gene: TRBJ2-5; V gene: TRBV6-5; CDR3 DNA: TGTGCCAGCAGTTACTCGAATTTACTCGACGGCCAGTACTTC; CDR3 protein: CASSYSNLLDGQYF
clone size: many; D gene: -; J gene: TRBJ1-6; V gene: TRBV5-1; CDR3 DNA: TGCGCCAGCAGCTTGGTGGCGGACAATTCACCCCTCCACTTT; CDR3 protein: CASSLVADNSPLHF
clone size: many; D gene: TRBD1; J gene: TRBJ1-5; V gene: TRBV24-1; CDR3 DNA: TGTGCCACCAGTGAGGGGGGACAGGGAGGCAATCAGCCCCAGCATTTT; CDR3 protein: CATSEGGQGGNQPQHF
clone size: many; D gene: -; J gene: TRBJ1-4; V gene: TRBV15; CDR3 DNA: TGTGCCACCAGCAGAGATCGTATAGCCGGACTGTTTTTT; CDR3 protein: CATSRDRIAGLFF
clone size: many; D gene: TRBD2; J gene: TRBJ2-2; V gene: TRBV6-6; CDR3 DNA: TGTGCCAGCAGCCACCCCGGACTAGCGGGGGGCCTCACCGGGGAGCTGTTTTTT; CDR3 protein: CASSHPGLAGGLTGELFF
clone size: many; D gene: -; J gene: TRBJ2-3; V gene: TRBV7-2; CDR3 DNA: TGTGCCAGCAGCTTGGGGTTTGGGGAGGCAGATACGCAGTATTTT; CDR3 protein: CASSLGFGEADTQYF
clone size: -; D gene: -; J gene: TRBJ2-1; V gene: TRBV6-6; CDR3 DNA: TGTGCCAGCAGTTACGTACAGGACACCGGGGAGCAGTTCTTC; CDR3 protein: CASSYVQDTGEQFF
clone size: few; D gene: -; J gene: TRBJ2-3; V gene: TRBV6-5; CDR3 DNA: TGTGCCAGCAGTCACGCTTCCGGGGCCCAAGGTACGCAGTATTTT; CDR3 protein: CASSHASGAQGTQYF
clone size: many; D gene: -; J gene: TRBJ2-1; V gene: TRBV18; CDR3 DNA: TGTGCCAGCTCACCCCCGATCAGCTCCTACAATGAGCAGTTCTTC; CDR3 protein: CASSPPISSYNEQFF
clone size: many; D gene: -; J gene: TRBJ2-2; V gene: TRBV4-2; CDR3 DNA: TGTGCCAGCAGCCAATCAAGGGGGATACGGAACACCGGGGAGCTGTTTTTT; CDR3 protein: CASSQSRGIRNTGELFF
clone size: many; D gene: -; J gene: TRBJ1-5; V gene: TRBV12-3/TRBV12-4; CDR3 DNA: TGTGCCAGCAAAGAGGGGACCAACAGCTGGGTGCCCCAGCATTTT; CDR3 protein: CASKEGTNSWVPQHF
clone size: many; D gene: -; J gene: TRBJ2-5; V gene: TRBV10-1; CDR3 DNA: TGCGCCAGCAGCGGACAGCTTGGGGAGACCCAGTACTTC; CDR3 protein: CASSGQLGETQYF
clone size: -; D gene: -; J gene: TRBJ2-2; V gene: TRBV27; CDR3 DNA: TGTGCCAGCAGTTTAAGGGTTCCACTCACCGGGGAGCTGTTTTTT; CDR3 protein: CASSLRVPLTGELFF
clone size: many; D gene: TRBD2; J gene: TRBJ2-1; V gene: TRBV5-1; CDR3 DNA: TGCGCCAGCAGCTTGGTCGGTCGGGAGGGACTTGAGCAGTTCTTC; CDR3 protein: CASSLVGREGLEQFF
clone size: -; D gene: TRBD1; J gene: TRBJ2-5; V gene: TRBV20-1; CDR3 DNA: TGCAGTGCCAGGGACAGCCAAGAGACCCAGTACTTC; CDR3 protein: CSARDSQETQYF
clone size: many; D gene: -; J gene: TRBJ1-2; V gene: TRBV19; CDR3 DNA: TGTGCCAGTAGTATTTCCCGGGGTTATGGCTACACCTTC; CDR3 protein: CASSISRGYGYTF
clone size: -; D gene: -; J gene: TRBJ2-2; V gene: TRBV6-2/TRBV6-3; CDR3 DNA: TGTGCCAGCGCTCCACCGAAGGGGAACACCGGGGAGCTGTTTTTT; CDR3 protein: CASAPPKGNTGELFF